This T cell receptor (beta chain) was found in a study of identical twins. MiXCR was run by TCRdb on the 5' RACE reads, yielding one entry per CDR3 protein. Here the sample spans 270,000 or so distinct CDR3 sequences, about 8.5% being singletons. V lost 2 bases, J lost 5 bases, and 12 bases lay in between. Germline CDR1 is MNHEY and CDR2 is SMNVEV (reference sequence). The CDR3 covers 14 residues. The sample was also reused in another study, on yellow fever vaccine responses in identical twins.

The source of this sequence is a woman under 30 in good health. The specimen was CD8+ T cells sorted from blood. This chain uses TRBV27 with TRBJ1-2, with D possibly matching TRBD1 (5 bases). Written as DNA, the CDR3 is TGTGCCAGCAGTTTAAAATCAGAGGGGTATGGCTACACCTTC. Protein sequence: CASSLKSEGYGYTF.